This TCR beta chain was recovered during a study of CD8 T cells in ankylosing spondylitis (dated by TCRdb to between 2016 and 2019). For context, the study as a whole: The study set out to find disease-linked TCR variants by profiling T cell receptor beta repertoires in ankylosing spondylitis patients and healthy donors. The whole study cohort included 108 healthy donors and roughly 24 ankylosing spondylitis patients. Peripheral blood was sampled, and synovial fluid was also collected from ankylosing spondylitis patients.

In its sample, this clonotype was seen many times. Its antigen specificity is not known. Base qualities are not recorded, but no much larger clone differs from it by a single base. General conclusions and limits of the study: Blood from ankylosing spondylitis patients appeared to be characterized by a TCR beta motif composed of about eight highly homologous amino acid variants. Some motif variants were previously reported in synovial fluid and blood of reactive arthritis patients, suggesting common disease-initiation mechanisms. In peripheral blood, the disease-linked clones were found at relatively low frequencies and had a CD8+ phenotype. According to the report, matched synovial fluid samples from ankylosing spondylitis patients were significantly enriched for the disease-linked clones.

Data came from an Illumina HiSeq 2500. Quantitative 5'-RACE with molecular barcodes was the method used to prepare the TCR beta libraries. The authors' analysis ran thus. A new computational method, built on a probabilistic model of VDJ rearrangement, was used to identify disease-linked TCR variants. TCRdb reprocessing: public reads trimmed at Q25 with fastp, clones called with MiXCR, in-frame beta chains kept. Each record represents a unique CDR3 protein, reported with the most common genes and DNA among its rows. These V and J calls derive from TCRdb rather than the authors' analysis. The sample table holds 700,000 to 1,000,000 distinct CDR3 sequences, of which about 11% were seen once. The ten largest clones capture roughly 0.51% of the sample. V gives up 0 bases and J gives up 8 bases, and the segment between their germline ends measures 11 bases. Taken from the germline V gene, the CDR1 and CDR2 loops are SGHTA and FQGNSA. From its cysteine to its phenylalanine, the CDR3 spans 13 amino acids. CDR3 DNA is the only sequence kept; it has 39 bases, read in frame from the first base.

The receptor's source is a male donor with ankylosing spondylitis. The source material was blood, either unsorted or a sorted T cell fraction (not recorded which). The chain joins TRBV7-2 to TRBJ2-7, with a tentative D gene TRBD1 over 6 matching bases. The bases are TGTGCCAGCAGCTTAGCGTCACAGGGAAAGCAGTACTTC. Translated, this gives CASSLASQGKQYF.